This TCR beta chain came from a study of blood T cell repertoires in COVID-19. The wider study: Acute-phase and convalescent COVID-19 samples originated in the United States, Italy and Spain.

This CDR3 has 13 residues. V lost 7 bases, J lost 7 bases, and 16 bases lay in between. Germline CDR1 reads MNHEY; CDR2 reads SVGAGI. Original processing notes: Estimated nucleated cell counts came from reference gene primer amplification. Using immunoSEQ multiplex PCR, the repertoire was profiled, and TCRdb retains in-frame clones only, with some absent. V, J and clone size derive from that table, while D and trimming were established from the DNA sequence. The table lists roughly 190,000 clones, 94% of them singletons. The sample comprised peripheral blood. The chain recombines TRBV6-5 with TRBJ1-1, with D unresolved. The receptor's source is a young man with COVID-19, enrolled during active disease. CDR3 nucleotide sequence: TGTGCCAGCACCCTAACATGGGGAGGTGAAGCTTTCTTT. It translates to CASTLTWGGEAFF.